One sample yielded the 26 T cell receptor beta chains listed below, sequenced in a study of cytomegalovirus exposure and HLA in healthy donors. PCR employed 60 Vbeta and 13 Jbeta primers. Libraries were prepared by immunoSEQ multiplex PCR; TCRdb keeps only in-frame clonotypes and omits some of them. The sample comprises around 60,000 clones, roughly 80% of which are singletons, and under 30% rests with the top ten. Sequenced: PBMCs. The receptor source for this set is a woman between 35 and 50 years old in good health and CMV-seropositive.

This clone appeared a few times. DNA for the CDR3: TGTGCCAGCAGTGAAGGCGACAGGGGGCGGAGGGGCGGCTACACCTTC. Protein: CASSEGDRGRRGGYTF. The genes are TRBV6-4 and TRBJ1-2; TRBD1 matches 10 bases. There are 16 residues in the CDR3. V lost 3 bases, J lost 8 bases, and 12 bases stayed unmatched. Germline V gene sequence: CDR1 MRHNA, CDR2 SNTAGT.

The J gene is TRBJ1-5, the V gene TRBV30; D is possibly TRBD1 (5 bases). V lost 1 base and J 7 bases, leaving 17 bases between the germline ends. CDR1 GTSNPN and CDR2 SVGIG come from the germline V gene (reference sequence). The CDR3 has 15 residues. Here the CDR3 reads CAWSGSRVKGQPQHF. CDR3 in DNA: TGTGCCTGGAGTGGAAGCAGGGTCAAGGGCCAGCCCCAGCATTTT.

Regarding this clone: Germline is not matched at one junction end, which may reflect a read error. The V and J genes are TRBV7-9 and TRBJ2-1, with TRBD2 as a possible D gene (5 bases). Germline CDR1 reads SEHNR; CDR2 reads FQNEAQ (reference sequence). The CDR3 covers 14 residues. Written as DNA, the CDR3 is TGTGCCAGCAGCCCCTCTTCCCTAGCAAATGAGCAGCTCTTC. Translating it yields CASSPSSLANEQLF.

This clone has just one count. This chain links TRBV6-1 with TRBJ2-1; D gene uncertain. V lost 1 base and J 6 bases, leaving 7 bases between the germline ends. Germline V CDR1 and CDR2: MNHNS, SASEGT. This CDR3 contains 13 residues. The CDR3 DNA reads TGTGCCAGCAGTGAAGGGCCCACCAATGAGCAGTTCTTC. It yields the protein CASSEGPTNEQFF.

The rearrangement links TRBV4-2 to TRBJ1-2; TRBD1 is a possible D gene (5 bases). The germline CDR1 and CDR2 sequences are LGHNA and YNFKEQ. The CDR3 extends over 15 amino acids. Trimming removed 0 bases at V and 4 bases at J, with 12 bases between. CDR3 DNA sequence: TGTGCCAGCAGCCAAGAGGAAGGTGACAGCTATGGCTACACCTTC. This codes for CASSQEEGDSYGYTF.

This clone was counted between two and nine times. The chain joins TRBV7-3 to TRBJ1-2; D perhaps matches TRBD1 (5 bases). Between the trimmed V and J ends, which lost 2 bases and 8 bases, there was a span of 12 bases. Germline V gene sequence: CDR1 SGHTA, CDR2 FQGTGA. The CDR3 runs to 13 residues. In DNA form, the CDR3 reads TGTGCCAGCAGCTTACGGGGGGAGAACGGCTACACCTTC. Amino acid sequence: CASSLRGENGYTF.

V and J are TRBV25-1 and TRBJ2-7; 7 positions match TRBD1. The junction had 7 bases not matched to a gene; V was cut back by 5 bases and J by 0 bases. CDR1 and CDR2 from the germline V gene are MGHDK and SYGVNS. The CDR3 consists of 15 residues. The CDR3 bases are TGTGCCAGCAGTACCCGACAGGGTACCTCCTACGAGCAGTACTTC. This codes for CASSTRQGTSYEQYF.

CDR3 region: CASSQGGTGGFELFF. Here the CDR3 DNA reads TGCGCCAGCAGTCAGGGCGGGACAGGCGGTTTCGAGCTGTTTTTT. The chain uses TRBV5-1 and TRBJ2-2; 8 bases are shared with TRBD1. Germline V gene data show CDR1 as SGHRS and CDR2 as YFSETQ. The CDR3 length is 15 residues. Trimming removed 5 bases from V and 11 bases from J; junction bases left unmatched: 14.

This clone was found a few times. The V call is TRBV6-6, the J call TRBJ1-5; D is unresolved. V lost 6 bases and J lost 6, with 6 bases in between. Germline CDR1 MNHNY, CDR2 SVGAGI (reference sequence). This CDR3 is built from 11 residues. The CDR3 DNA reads TGTGCCAGCAGGAACAGTCAGCCCCAGCATTTT. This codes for CASRNSQPQHF.

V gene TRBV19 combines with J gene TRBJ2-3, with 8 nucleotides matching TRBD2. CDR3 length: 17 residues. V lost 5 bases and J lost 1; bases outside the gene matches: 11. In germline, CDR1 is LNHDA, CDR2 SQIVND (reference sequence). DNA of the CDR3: TGTGCCAGTAGTTCCCCGGGGGGAGCGGGGGGCACAGATACGCAGTATTTT. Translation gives CASSSPGGAGGTDTQYF.

The CDR3 DNA reads TGTGCCTGGAGTGTCTCAGGGTATCAGCCCCAGCATTTT. It specifies CAWSVSGYQPQHF. The V gene is TRBV30, the J gene TRBJ1-5, with D possibly being TRBD1 (5 bases). Germline loops: CDR1 GTSNPN, CDR2 SVGIG (reference sequence). Trimming removed 0 bases from V and 5 bases from J, with 8 bases in between. This CDR3 region has 13 residues.

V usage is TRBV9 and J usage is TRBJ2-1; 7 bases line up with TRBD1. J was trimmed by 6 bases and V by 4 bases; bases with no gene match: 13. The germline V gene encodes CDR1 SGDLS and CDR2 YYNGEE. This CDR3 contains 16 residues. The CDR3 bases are TGTGCCAGCAGCACCTCGACAGGGTCTAGAGGCAATGAGCAGTTCTTC. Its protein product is CASSTSTGSRGNEQFF.

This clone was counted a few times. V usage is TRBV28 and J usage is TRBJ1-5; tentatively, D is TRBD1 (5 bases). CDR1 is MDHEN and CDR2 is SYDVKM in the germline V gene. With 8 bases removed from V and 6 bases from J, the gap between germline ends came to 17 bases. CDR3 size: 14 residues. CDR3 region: CASLGGGGGQPQHF. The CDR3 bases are TGTGCCAGCCTCGGGGGTGGGGGAGGTCAGCCCCAGCATTTT.

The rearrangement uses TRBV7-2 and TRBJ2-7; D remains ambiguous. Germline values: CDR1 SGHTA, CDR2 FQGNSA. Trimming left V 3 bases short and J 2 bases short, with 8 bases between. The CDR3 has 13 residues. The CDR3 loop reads CASSFQTTYEQYF. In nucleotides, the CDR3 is TGTGCCAGCAGCTTCCAAACAACCTACGAGCAGTACTTC. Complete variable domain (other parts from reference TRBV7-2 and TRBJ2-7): GAGVSQSPSNKVTEKGKDVELRCDPISGHTALYWYRQSLGQGLEFLIYFQGNSAPDKSGLPSDRFSAERTGGSVSTLTIQRTQQEDSAVYLCASSFQTTYEQYFGPGTRLTVT.

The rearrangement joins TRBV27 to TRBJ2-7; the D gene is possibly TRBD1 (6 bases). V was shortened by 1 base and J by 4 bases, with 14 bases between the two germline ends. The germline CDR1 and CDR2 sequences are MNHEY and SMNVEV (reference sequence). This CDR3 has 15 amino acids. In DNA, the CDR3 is TGTGCCAGCAGTTTATGGGGACAAAGCGCTTACGAGCAGTACTTC. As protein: CASSLWGQSAYEQYF.

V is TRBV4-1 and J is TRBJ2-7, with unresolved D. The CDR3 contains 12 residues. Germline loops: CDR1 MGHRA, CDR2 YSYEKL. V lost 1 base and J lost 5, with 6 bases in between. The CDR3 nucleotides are TGCGCCAGCAGCCAAGGGCCAGACGAGCAGTACTTC. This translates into CASSQGPDEQYF.

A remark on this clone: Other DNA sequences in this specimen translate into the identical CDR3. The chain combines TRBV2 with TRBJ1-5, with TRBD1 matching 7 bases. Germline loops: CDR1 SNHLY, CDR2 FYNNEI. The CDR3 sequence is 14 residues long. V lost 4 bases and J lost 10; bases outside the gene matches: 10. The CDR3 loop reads CASSVGGGGQPQHF. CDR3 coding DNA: TGTGCCAGCAGTGTAGGGGGCGGAGGTCAACCCCAGCATTTT.

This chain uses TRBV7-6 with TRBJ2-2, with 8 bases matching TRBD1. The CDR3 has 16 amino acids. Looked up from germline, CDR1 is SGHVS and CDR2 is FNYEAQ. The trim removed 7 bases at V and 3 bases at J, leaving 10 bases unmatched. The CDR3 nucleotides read TGTGCCAGCACTCTAAGACAGGGGTCGTACACCGGGGAGCTGTTTTTT. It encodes CASTLRQGSYTGELFF.

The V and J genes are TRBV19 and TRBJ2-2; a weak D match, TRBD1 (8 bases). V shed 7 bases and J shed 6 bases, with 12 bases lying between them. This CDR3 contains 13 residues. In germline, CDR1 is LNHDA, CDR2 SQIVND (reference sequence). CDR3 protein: CASTTGGAGELFF. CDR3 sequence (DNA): TGTGCCAGTACCACAGGGGGGGCCGGGGAGCTGTTTTTT.

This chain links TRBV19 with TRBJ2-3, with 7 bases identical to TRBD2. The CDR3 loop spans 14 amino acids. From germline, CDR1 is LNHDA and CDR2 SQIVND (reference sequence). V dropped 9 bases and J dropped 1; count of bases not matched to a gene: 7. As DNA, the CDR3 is TGTGCCAGCAGCGGGGACTTGGGCACAGATACGCAGTATTTT. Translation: CASSGDLGTDTQYF.

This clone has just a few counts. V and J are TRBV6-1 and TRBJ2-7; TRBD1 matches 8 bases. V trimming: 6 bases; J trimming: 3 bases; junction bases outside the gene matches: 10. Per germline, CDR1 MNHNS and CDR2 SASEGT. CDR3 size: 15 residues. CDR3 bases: TGTGCCAGCAGCTACGGACTCACAGGGGGCTACGAGCAGTACTTC. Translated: CASSYGLTGGYEQYF.

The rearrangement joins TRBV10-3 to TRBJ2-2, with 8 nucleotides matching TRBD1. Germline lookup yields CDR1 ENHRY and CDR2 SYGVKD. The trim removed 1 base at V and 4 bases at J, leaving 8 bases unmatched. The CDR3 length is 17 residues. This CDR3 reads CAISEFAGTGSTGELFF. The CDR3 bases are TGTGCCATCAGTGAGTTTGCCGGGACAGGATCCACCGGGGAGCTGTTTTTT.

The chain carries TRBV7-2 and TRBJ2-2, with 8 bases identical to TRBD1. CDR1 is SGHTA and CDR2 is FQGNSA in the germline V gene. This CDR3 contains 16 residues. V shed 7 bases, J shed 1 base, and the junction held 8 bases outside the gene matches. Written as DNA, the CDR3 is TGTGCCAGCACCCTAAGGGGGACAGGGAACACCGGGGAGCTGTTTTTT. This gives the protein CASTLRGTGNTGELFF. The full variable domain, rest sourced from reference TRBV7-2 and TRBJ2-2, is GAGVSQSPSNKVTEKGKDVELRCDPISGHTALYWYRQSLGQGLEFLIYFQGNSAPDKSGLPSDRFSAERTGGSVSTLTIQRTQQEDSAVYLCASTLRGTGNTGELFFGEGSRLTVL.

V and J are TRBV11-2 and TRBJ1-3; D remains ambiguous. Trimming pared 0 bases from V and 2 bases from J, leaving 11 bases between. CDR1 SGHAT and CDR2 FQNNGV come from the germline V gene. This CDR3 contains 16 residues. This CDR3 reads CASSLDTGEAGNTIYF. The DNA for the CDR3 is TGTGCCAGCAGCTTAGATACGGGAGAGGCTGGAAACACCATATATTTT.

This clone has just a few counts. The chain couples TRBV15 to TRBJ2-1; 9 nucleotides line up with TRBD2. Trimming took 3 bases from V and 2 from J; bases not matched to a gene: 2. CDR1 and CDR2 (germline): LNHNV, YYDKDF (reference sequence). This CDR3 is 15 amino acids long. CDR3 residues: CATSSQRGAYNEQFF. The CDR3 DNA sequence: TGTGCCACCAGCAGTCAGCGGGGGGCCTACAATGAGCAGTTCTTC.

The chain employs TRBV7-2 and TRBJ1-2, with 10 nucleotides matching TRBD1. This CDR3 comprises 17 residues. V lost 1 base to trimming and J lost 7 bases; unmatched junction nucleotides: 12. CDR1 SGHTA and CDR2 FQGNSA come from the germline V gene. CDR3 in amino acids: CASSLESDRGRGSGYTF. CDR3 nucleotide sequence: TGTGCCAGCAGCTTAGAGTCCGACAGGGGGCGCGGAAGTGGCTACACCTTC.